This T cell receptor beta chain was sequenced during a study of cytomegalovirus exposure and HLA in healthy donors. The CDR3 runs 16 residues. Trimming stripped 3 bases from V and 8 bases from J, with 17 bases between. The germline V gene encodes CDR1 LNHDA and CDR2 SQIVND (reference sequence). The PCR ran on 60 Vbeta and 13 Jbeta primers. The protocol was immunoSEQ multiplex PCR, while the TCRdb copy is restricted to in-frame clones and leaves out a portion. The table includes 170,000 or so clones, 78% detected once. Source material: PBMCs. The source of this sequence is a woman between 45 and 60 years old in good health and CMV-seropositive. This sequence joins TRBV19 and TRBJ1-6; the D is unclear. CDR3 nucleotides: TGTGCCAGTAGTATTTGGTCGACGACCGGGGATTCACCCCTCCACTTT. This encodes CASSIWSTTGDSPLHF.